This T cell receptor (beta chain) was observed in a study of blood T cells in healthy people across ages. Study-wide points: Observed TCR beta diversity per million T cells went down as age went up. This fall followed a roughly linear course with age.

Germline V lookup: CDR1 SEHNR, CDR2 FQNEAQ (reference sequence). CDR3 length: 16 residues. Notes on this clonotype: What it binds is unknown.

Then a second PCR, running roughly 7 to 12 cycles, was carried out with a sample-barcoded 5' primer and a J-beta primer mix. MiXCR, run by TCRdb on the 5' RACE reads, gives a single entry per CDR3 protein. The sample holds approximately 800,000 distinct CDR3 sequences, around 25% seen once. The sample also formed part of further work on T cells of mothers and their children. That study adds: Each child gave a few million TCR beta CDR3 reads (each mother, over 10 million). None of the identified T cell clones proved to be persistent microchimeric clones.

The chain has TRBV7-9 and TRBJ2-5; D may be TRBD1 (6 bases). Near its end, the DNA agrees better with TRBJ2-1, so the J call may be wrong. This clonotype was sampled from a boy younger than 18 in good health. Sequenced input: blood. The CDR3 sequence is CASSSLTGFYKGEQFF. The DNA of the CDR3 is TGTGCCAGCAGCTCGCTTACAGGGTTCTATAAGGGTGAGCAGTTCTTC.